This TCR beta chain comes out of a study of CD4 and CD8 cells across lung adenocarcinoma regions. Concerning this clonotype itself: The germline gene is not matched at one end of the junction; a read error may be the cause.

TCRdb used MiXCR to reprocess the PCR reads, holding one entry per CDR3 protein. This table holds some 7,000 distinct CDR3 sequences, about 50% found once. This CDR3 is 15 amino acids long. Germline-derived CDR1 and CDR2 are MNHNS and SASEGT. This TCR came from a male donor with lung adenocarcinoma. The CD4 and CD8 labels of this study may be unreliable. Input material: CD8+ T cells from the center of a lung tumor. The gene calls are TRBV6-1 and TRBJ2-3; D not resolved. DNA of the CDR3: TGTGCCAGCAGTGAAGGGGCCCTCCTCCCAGAGACGCAGTATTTT. Protein product: CASSEGALLPETQYF.